Following are 17 T cell receptor beta chains from one sample sequenced in a study of regulatory T cells in long-lasting Graves disease. Regarding time point: persistent/refractory GD, antithyroid drugs over 5 years with positive TRAb. RNA from PBMCs was the source of the TCR library. CDR3 regions were amplified by Arm-PCR using iRepertoire HTBI primers to build TCR beta libraries. Each CDR3 protein gets one entry after TCRdb re-called the multiplex PCR reads with MiXCR. The data show some 370,000 distinct CDR3 sequences, more than 20% seen once. The source material was peripheral blood mononuclear cells (PBMCs), sampled when the disease was refractory, from a patient treated with antithyroid drugs. The receptors derive from a woman in her forties with Graves disease.

J is TRBJ2-3 and V is TRBV11-2, with 11 bases lining up with TRBD2. V shed 2 bases and J 0 bases; nucleotides not matched to a gene: 4. The CDR3 spans 17 residues. The germline V gene encodes CDR1 SGHAT and CDR2 FQNNGV. The CDR3 bases are TGTGCCAGCAGCTTAATCCGGACTAGCGGGAGCACAGATACGCAGTATTTT. It codes for CASSLIRTSGSTDTQYF. Based on the CDR3 plus reference TRBV11-2 and TRBJ2-3, the full variable domain is EAGVAQSPRYKIIEKRQSVAFWCNPISGHATLYWYQQILGQGPKLLIQFQNNGVVDDSQLPKDRFSAERLKGVDSTLKIQPAKLEDSAVYLCASSLIRTSGSTDTQYFGPGTRLTVL.

This clonotype was seen many times. This chain links TRBV7-3 with TRBJ2-2; possible D gene TRBD2, 7 bases. CDR1 is SGHTA, CDR2 FQGTGA, per germline. This CDR3 contains 15 residues. The ends were cut back, 1 base at V and 3 bases at J, with 9 bases in the middle. As DNA, the CDR3 is TGTGCCAGCAGCTTAATGGGGGGGCACACCGGGGAGCTGTTTTTT. Its protein product is CASSLMGGHTGELFF.

The chain couples TRBV11-2 to TRBJ2-7; unclear D gene. CDR1 SGHAT and CDR2 FQNNGV come from the germline V gene. The CDR3 spans 14 residues. The germline V and J ends were trimmed by 1 base and 3 bases, with 10 bases remaining between them. The CDR3, as DNA: TGTGCCAGCAGCTTAGGAAATTCCGTCTACGAGCAGTACTTC. It specifies CASSLGNSVYEQYF. The complete variable domain, with remaining parts taken from reference TRBV11-2 and TRBJ2-7, reads EAGVAQSPRYKIIEKRQSVAFWCNPISGHATLYWYQQILGQGPKLLIQFQNNGVVDDSQLPKDRFSAERLKGVDSTLKIQPAKLEDSAVYLCASSLGNSVYEQYFGPGTRLTVT.

This clonotype came up many times. The chain links TRBV29-1 to TRBJ2-7; unclear D gene. Germline V gives CDR1 SQVTM, CDR2 ANQGSEA. Trimming took off 6 bases at V and 6 bases at J, with 12 bases between the two ends. The CDR3 covers 11 residues. The CDR3, as DNA: TGCAGCGTAGGGATCGGGCCCGAGCAGTACTTC. It translates to CSVGIGPEQYF.

This clonotype was found a few times. The chain has TRBV5-1 and TRBJ2-7; 9 nucleotides align to TRBD1. Germline V gene lookup returns CDR1 SGHRS and CDR2 YFSETQ. This CDR3 is built from 17 residues. The ends lost 4 bases at V and 0 bases at J; junction bases unmatched: 11. The CDR3 nucleotides are TGCGCCAGCAGCCCGGGGACAGGGAGTTCAAGCTCCTACGAGCAGTACTTC. Its protein product is CASSPGTGSSSSYEQYF.

The gene calls are TRBV7-9 and TRBJ2-5, with 10 bases that match TRBD2. Unmatched junction bases numbered 8, after V lost 5 bases and J lost 11 bases. This CDR3 has 13 amino acids. Germline V gene data show CDR1 as SEHNR and CDR2 as FQNEAQ (reference sequence). Here the CDR3 reads CASSTLAGLVQYF. In DNA form, the CDR3 reads TGTGCCAGCAGCACACTAGCGGGGCTTGTTCAGTACTTC.

Ten or more counts support this clonotype. J is TRBJ2-5 and V is TRBV3-1, with unresolved D. With 4 bases removed from V and 5 bases from J, the gap between germline ends came to 14 bases. The CDR3 is made up of 14 amino acids. Germline V gene sequence: CDR1 LGHDT, CDR2 YNNKEL (reference sequence). CDR3 DNA sequence: TGTGCCAGCAGCCCTTCGGTCAACTCGGAGACCCAGTACTTC. Amino acids: CASSPSVNSETQYF.

This clonotype was seen ten or more times. V usage is TRBV27 and J usage is TRBJ2-2; possibly TRBD1 or TRBD2 for D (5 bases each). V was trimmed by 5 bases and J by 0 bases, leaving 10 bases between them. The germline V gene encodes CDR1 MNHEY and CDR2 SMNVEV (reference sequence). The CDR3 runs 15 residues. This CDR3 is CASSKSGPNTGELFF. The CDR3 coding sequence is TGTGCCAGCAGTAAGTCGGGACCGAACACCGGGGAGCTGTTTTTT.

Here the CDR3 DNA reads TGCGCCAGCAGCAAAGACCGGGGAGGCGATGAAAAACTGTTTTTT. It yields the protein CASSKDRGGDEKLFF. The genes are TRBV5-1 and TRBJ1-4; D not resolved. The V end lost 4 bases, the J end lost 6 bases, and 16 bases lay between the germline ends. Germline lookup yields CDR1 SGHRS and CDR2 YFSETQ. The CDR3 totals 15 residues.

This clonotype was detected ten times or more. The chain recombines TRBV6-2 or TRBV6-3 with TRBJ2-7, with D possibly matching TRBD1 (7 bases). V lost 7 bases, J lost 0 bases, and 22 bases lay in between. Germline CDR1 is MNHEY and CDR2 is SVGEGT. This CDR3 region has 17 residues. The CDR3 reads CASKKSTAGTVSYEQYF. For the CDR3, the DNA is TGTGCCAGCAAAAAATCAACCGCGGGGACAGTCTCCTACGAGCAGTACTTC.

This clonotype was observed once. This rearrangement joins TRBV6-1 to TRBJ2-7; TRBD2 might be the D (7 bases). Germline V gene data show CDR1 as MNHNS and CDR2 as SASEGT. This CDR3 contains 17 residues. V dropped 6 bases and J dropped 2 bases, with 23 bases sitting between them. The CDR3 DNA reads as TGTGCCAGCAGCCTCCACCCCACGGGGGGCAATGCCTACGAGCAGTACTTC. Amino acid sequence: CASSLHPTGGNAYEQYF.

This chain connects TRBV6-9 to TRBJ2-1; D is unclear. Trimming stripped 4 bases from V and 8 bases from J, with 12 bases between. Germline loops: CDR1 MNHGY, CDR2 SVAAGI. The CDR3 runs to 13 residues. DNA for the CDR3: TGTGCCAGCAGTTCTCGACCCGTAGATGAGCAGTTCTTC. Translated, it gives CASSSRPVDEQFF.

The chain has TRBV6-1 and TRBJ1-2; D is ambiguous. V was cut by 4 bases and J by 6 bases, with 6 bases left in between. Germline CDR1 and CDR2: MNHNS and SASEGT. The CDR3 has 11 residues. The chain's CDR3 is CASSAENGYTF. CDR3 nucleotides: TGTGCCAGCAGTGCCGAAAATGGCTACACCTTC.

The sample holds many counts of this clonotype. DNA of the CDR3: TGCGCCAGCAGTGAGAGGCAGGGGAACACCGGGGAGCTGTTTTTT. As protein: CASSERQGNTGELFF. The chain carries TRBV10-1 and TRBJ2-2; TRBD1 might be the D (5 bases). The CDR3 sequence is 15 residues long. Trimming took 2 bases from V and 1 from J, leaving 8 bases between them. CDR1 is WNHNN and CDR2 is SYGVQD in the germline V gene (reference sequence).

This clonotype was observed a few times. V and J are TRBV29-1 and TRBJ2-7, with 7 bases identical to TRBD1. The CDR3 runs to 13 residues. Germline V CDR1 and CDR2: SQVTM, ANQGSEA. Here the CDR3 reads CSYTGDFSYEQYF. DNA for the CDR3: TGCAGTTATACAGGGGATTTCTCCTACGAGCAGTACTTC.

Ten or more counts support this clonotype. This chain links TRBV11-3 with TRBJ2-5; D perhaps matches TRBD1 (7 bases). The CDR3 is 15 residues long. The germline CDR1 and CDR2 sequences are SGHNT and YENEEA. V shed 5 bases and J shed 5 bases, with 18 bases lying between them. The CDR3 here is CASSPGLQGRETQYF. The CDR3 bases are TGTGCCAGCAGCCCCGGACTACAGGGGCGGGAGACCCAGTACTTC. The variable domain in full, with the rest retrieved from reference TRBV11-3 and TRBJ2-5, is EAGVVQSPRYKIIEKKQPVAFWCNPISGHNTLYWYLQNLGQGPELLIRYENEEAVDDSQLPKDRFSAERLKGVDSTLKIQPAELGDSAVYLCASSPGLQGRETQYFGPGTRLLVL.

This clonotype has just a few counts. The chain uses TRBV30 and TRBJ1-1; D call uncertain. The V gene's germline CDR1 is GTSNPN and CDR2 SVGIG (reference sequence). This CDR3 is built from 10 residues. The CDR3 here is CAYMRTEAFF. Here the CDR3 DNA reads TGTGCTTACATGCGCACTGAAGCTTTCTTT.